Listed below are T cell receptor beta chains from one sample, sequenced in a study of T-cell reconstitution after alpha-beta-depleted transplantation in children. TCRdb redid the calling of the PCR reads with MiXCR, one entry per CDR3 protein. Here the sample spans around 440,000 distinct CDR3 sequences, over 9.5% being singletons. Sequenced here: PBMCs, sampled before TCRalphabeta/CD19-depleted stem cell transplant. The source of these receptors is a child aged 2 to 15 with inherited bone marrow failure, due to receive a stem cell transplant. Each CDR3 is given with its conserved first and last residue. Fields, in order: clone size, J gene, V gene, D gene, CDR3 DNA, CDR3 protein. A D gene is named only where the DNA matches it firmly. The size entry is marked missing in some rows and otherwise reads once, few, many or a size class.

size: many; J: TRBJ1-1; V: TRBV3-1; D: .; DNA: TGTGCCAGCAGCCAAGATATCTTGGACACTGAAGCTTTCTTT; CDR3: CASSQDILDTEAFF
size: many; J: TRBJ2-7; V: TRBV16; D: .; DNA: TGTGCCAGCAGCCAAAATTGGGGGGAATATCGATACGAGCAGTACTTC; CDR3: CASSQNWGEYRYEQYF
size: few; J: TRBJ1-1; V: TRBV30; D: .; DNA: TGTGCCTGGAGTGTTTGGGGATTCAACACTGAAGCTTTCTTT; CDR3: CAWSVWGFNTEAFF
size: many; J: TRBJ2-3; V: TRBV7-9; D: .; DNA: TGTGCCAGCAGCTGGAGGACAGGAGGGTCGGATACGCAGTATTTT; CDR3: CASSWRTGGSDTQYF
size: few; J: TRBJ2-7; V: TRBV20-1; D: TRBD1; DNA: TGCAGTGCCAGACCCGTGGGACAGGGAGCCGAGCAGTACTTC; CDR3: CSARPVGQGAEQYF
size: few; J: TRBJ2-5; V: TRBV27; D: .; DNA: TGTGCCAGCAGTTTGAAGACCCAGTACTTC; CDR3: CASSLKTQYF
size: .; J: TRBJ2-2; V: TRBV20-1; D: TRBD1; DNA: TGCAGTGCATATTCACCCCGGACAGGAAGGAACACCGGGGAGCTGTTTTTT; CDR3: CSAYSPRTGRNTGELFF
size: many; J: TRBJ2-3; V: TRBV7-2; D: .; DNA: TGTGCCAGCAGCTCGGGGCTGGATACGCAGTATTTT; CDR3: CASSSGLDTQYF
size: many; J: TRBJ1-5; V: TRBV15; D: .; DNA: TGTGCCACCAGCAGATTGGGTCGGCAGCCCCAGCATTTT; CDR3: CATSRLGRQPQHF
size: many; J: TRBJ2-3; V: TRBV7-9; D: .; DNA: TGTGCCAGCAGCTTAGCGACACTTGCCAACACAGATACGCAGTATTTT; CDR3: CASSLATLANTDTQYF
size: many; J: TRBJ2-3; V: TRBV20-1; D: .; DNA: TGCAGTGCCGTTTTCCAGAACACAGATACGCAGTATTTT; CDR3: CSAVFQNTDTQYF
size: few; J: TRBJ1-1; V: TRBV29-1; D: .; DNA: TGCAGCGTTGCCCGGGGGGAGAACACTGAAGCTTTCTTT; CDR3: CSVARGENTEAFF
size: many; J: TRBJ1-2; V: TRBV12-3/TRBV12-4; D: .; DNA: TGTGCCAGCAGACCAACCGGGACCCGATATGGCTACACCTTC; CDR3: CASRPTGTRYGYTF
size: .; J: TRBJ2-7; V: TRBV20-1; D: TRBD2; DNA: TGCAGTGCTAGGAACTCTAGCGGAATCCCCTACGAGCAGTACTTC; CDR3: CSARNSSGIPYEQYF
size: many; J: TRBJ2-2; V: TRBV28; D: TRBD2; DNA: TGTGCCAGCAGTCCAAACCCCGGGACTAGGGACACCGGGGAGCTGTTTTTT; CDR3: CASSPNPGTRDTGELFF
size: few; J: TRBJ1-5; V: TRBV19; D: .; DNA: TGTGCCAGTAGTTTCCTCGGGGAGCCCCAGCATTTT; CDR3: CASSFLGEPQHF
size: many; J: TRBJ2-3; V: TRBV4-3; D: .; DNA: TGCGCCAGCAGCCAAGATCTCGGCGACGATACGCAGTATTTT; CDR3: CASSQDLGDDTQYF
size: many; J: TRBJ2-3; V: TRBV5-6; D: .; DNA: TGTGCCAGCAGCCATGGGACGGCGAGCACAGATACGCAGTATTTT; CDR3: CASSHGTASTDTQYF
size: many; J: TRBJ2-1; V: TRBV11-2; D: TRBD2; DNA: TGTGCCAGCAGCTTAGGATTCCTAGCGGCTCTTTCCAATGAGCAGTTCTTC; CDR3: CASSLGFLAALSNEQFF
size: many; J: TRBJ1-1; V: TRBV29-1; D: TRBD1; DNA: TGCAGCGTTGTTCAGGGGGCCGGGTCCACTGAAGCTTTCTTT; CDR3: CSVVQGAGSTEAFF
size: .; J: TRBJ1-5; V: TRBV27; D: .; DNA: TGTGCCAGCAGTCTCCACGGGGCAGGTCAGCCCCAGCATTTT; CDR3: CASSLHGAGQPQHF
size: many; J: TRBJ2-7; V: TRBV15; D: .; DNA: TGTGCCACCAGCAGACAGTCCTACGAGCAGTACTTC; CDR3: CATSRQSYEQYF
size: .; J: TRBJ2-3; V: TRBV12-3/TRBV12-4; D: .; DNA: TGTGCCAGCAGTCCAACTGCAGATACTCAGTATTTT; CDR3: CASSPTADTQYF
size: many; J: TRBJ1-1; V: TRBV12-3/TRBV12-4; D: .; DNA: TGTGCCAGCAAGAGGTCGGGGAACACTGAAGCTTTCTTT; CDR3: CASKRSGNTEAFF
size: many; J: TRBJ2-5; V: TRBV13; D: .; DNA: TGTGCCAGCAGCTTAGGACTAAAGTACCAAGAGACCCAGTACTTC; CDR3: CASSLGLKYQETQYF
size: many; J: TRBJ2-1; V: TRBV10-3; D: .; DNA: TGTGCCATCAGTGAATTTCGCAATGAGCAGTTCTTC; CDR3: CAISEFRNEQFF
size: many; J: TRBJ1-1; V: TRBV3-1; D: .; DNA: TGTGCCAGCATAAACCGGGGGGCTGAAACTGAAGCTTTCTTT; CDR3: CASINRGAETEAFF
size: many; J: TRBJ2-1; V: TRBV20-1; D: TRBD2; DNA: TGCAGTGCTAGAGCCCCTTTGGGACTAGCGGGAGTGCCGGGCTACAATGAGCAGTTCTTC; CDR3: CSARAPLGLAGVPGYNEQFF
size: .; J: TRBJ2-1; V: TRBV6-5; D: TRBD2; DNA: TGTGCCAGCAGTTACTCGGGACTAGCGGGCGTTTACAATGAGCAGTTCTTC; CDR3: CASSYSGLAGVYNEQFF
size: .; J: TRBJ2-3; V: TRBV18; D: .; DNA: TGTGCCAGCTCACCACCGGCTGCCTTAAACACAGATACGCAGTATTTT; CDR3: CASSPPAALNTDTQYF
size: many; J: TRBJ2-3; V: TRBV7-8; D: TRBD2; DNA: TGTGCCAGCAGCTCCCGAGTCCAGCGGGAGGGAGTAGATACGCAGTATTTT; CDR3: CASSSRVQREGVDTQYF
size: many; J: TRBJ2-3; V: TRBV27; D: TRBD1; DNA: TGTGCCAGCAGAGGGACAGCGCTCACAGATACGCAGTATTTT; CDR3: CASRGTALTDTQYF
size: many; J: TRBJ1-5; V: TRBV20-1; D: .; DNA: TGCAGTGCTAGATCGGGGGAACAGCCCCAGCATTTT; CDR3: CSARSGEQPQHF
size: many; J: TRBJ2-4; V: TRBV10-3; D: .; DNA: TGTGCCATCAGTGACCCTAAGGGAAAAGCCAAAAACATTCAGTACTTC; CDR3: CAISDPKGKAKNIQYF
size: many; J: TRBJ2-7; V: TRBV4-3; D: TRBD1; DNA: TGCGCCAGCAGCCATTCGGGACAGGGCTTCGTCGAGCAGTACTTC; CDR3: CASSHSGQGFVEQYF
size: .; J: TRBJ2-2; V: TRBV10-3; D: TRBD2; DNA: TGTGCCATCAGTGAGTCCCCGACTAGCGGGAGAGGGCACGGGGAGCTGTTTTTT; CDR3: CAISESPTSGRGHGELFF
size: few; J: TRBJ2-1; V: TRBV20-1; D: TRBD1; DNA: TGCAGTGCCGTAGGCGGGACAGGAGAGATCTACAATGAGCAGTTCTTC; CDR3: CSAVGGTGEIYNEQFF
size: many; J: TRBJ1-2; V: TRBV12-3/TRBV12-4; D: .; DNA: TGTGCCAGCAGCCTGGGGGGTGGCTACACCTTC; CDR3: CASSLGGGYTF
size: many; J: TRBJ2-3; V: TRBV20-1; D: .; DNA: TGCAGTGCCCCACATGACCCGCAGTATTTT; CDR3: CSAPHDPQYF
size: .; J: TRBJ2-7; V: TRBV4-1; D: TRBD2; DNA: TGCGCCAGCAGCCAAGAATCGCGACTAGCGGGCTTCTACGAGCAGTACTTC; CDR3: CASSQESRLAGFYEQYF
size: many; J: TRBJ2-7; V: TRBV11-2; D: TRBD2; DNA: TGTGCCAGCAGCTTAGAACTGGCGGGAGGGCCTTGGGACGAGCAGTACTTC; CDR3: CASSLELAGGPWDEQYF
size: many; J: TRBJ2-7; V: TRBV27; D: .; DNA: TGTGCCAGCAGTTCCAGGAGCTCCTACGAGCAGTACTTC; CDR3: CASSSRSSYEQYF
size: few; J: TRBJ1-5; V: TRBV30; D: .; DNA: TGTGCCTGGAGCGACAGTAGCAATCAGCCCCAGCATTTT; CDR3: CAWSDSSNQPQHF
size: few; J: TRBJ2-7; V: TRBV2; D: .; DNA: TGTGCCAGCAGTGAAGGTCACAGTTCTAACTACGAGCAGTACTTC; CDR3: CASSEGHSSNYEQYF
size: many; J: TRBJ2-7; V: TRBV20-1; D: .; DNA: TGCAGTGCTAGCCTCCCCGCCAGATCCTACGAGCAGTACTTC; CDR3: CSASLPARSYEQYF
size: many; J: TRBJ2-3; V: TRBV4-3; D: TRBD2; DNA: TGCGCCAGCAGCCAAGATGTGGCGGGGGGCGCAGATACGCAGTATTTT; CDR3: CASSQDVAGGADTQYF
size: many; J: TRBJ2-7; V: TRBV7-9; D: .; DNA: TGTGCCAGCACTTATGGGGAGTCCTACGAGCAGTACTTC; CDR3: CASTYGESYEQYF
size: many; J: TRBJ2-7; V: TRBV20-1; D: TRBD2; DNA: TGCAGTGCTTCCCGACTAGCGGGAGGCGGCTACGAGCAGTACTTC; CDR3: CSASRLAGGGYEQYF
size: many; J: TRBJ2-3; V: TRBV15; D: .; DNA: TGTGCCACCAGCAGAGATTTAATTGGGGTCACCACAGATACGCAGTATTTT; CDR3: CATSRDLIGVTTDTQYF
size: many; J: TRBJ2-5; V: TRBV29-1; D: .; DNA: TGCAGCGTTGAAGCCCACGGGGCGGGGACGGAGACCCAGTACTTC; CDR3: CSVEAHGAGTETQYF
size: many; J: TRBJ2-7; V: TRBV5-1; D: .; DNA: TGCGCCAGCAGCTTGGAGGGACCCGAGCAGTACTTC; CDR3: CASSLEGPEQYF
size: many; J: TRBJ2-1; V: TRBV5-5; D: .; DNA: TGTGCCAGCAGCTTGCAGGACTACAATGAGCAGTTCTTC; CDR3: CASSLQDYNEQFF
size: many; J: TRBJ2-3; V: TRBV7-9; D: TRBD2; DNA: TGTGCCAGCAGCGCGCGACTAGCGGGAGTTGAAGATACGCAGTATTTT; CDR3: CASSARLAGVEDTQYF
size: many; J: TRBJ2-1; V: TRBV27; D: .; DNA: TGTGCCAGCAGCCGCTCTCCAGGGGTCACAACCTACAATGAGCAGTTCTTC; CDR3: CASSRSPGVTTYNEQFF
size: many; J: TRBJ2-7; V: TRBV9; D: .; DNA: TGTGCCAGCAGCGTAGCGGCGGGAAAGGGCGACGAGCAGTACTTC; CDR3: CASSVAAGKGDEQYF
size: many; J: TRBJ2-1; V: TRBV24-1; D: TRBD2; DNA: TGTGCCACCAGTGACCCGACTAGCGGGAGATACAATGAGCAGTTCTTC; CDR3: CATSDPTSGRYNEQFF
size: many; J: TRBJ2-1; V: TRBV24-1; D: .; DNA: TGTGCCACCAGTCCGCCCCCCCGGCCCTACAATGAGCAGTTCTTC; CDR3: CATSPPPRPYNEQFF